This T cell receptor (beta chain) was recovered during a study of blood T cell repertoires in COVID-19. TCRdb keeps only in-frame clones here, not all; method: immunoSEQ multiplex PCR. The sample gives about 180,000 clones, about 90% of which show up once; 1.2% is in the top ten. The CDR3 has 16 residues. V was shortened by 1 base and J by 1 base, with 13 bases between the two germline ends. In germline, CDR1 is SGHTA, CDR2 FQGNSA. Enrollees, about 18 to 95 years old, lived in approximately 25 US areas. Sample: PBMCs or T cells enriched from blood (not recorded which). This receptor was obtained from a human donor with acute COVID-19. The donor label of this sample is uncertain. The genes are TRBV7-2 and TRBJ1-2; perhaps TRBD1 as D (5 bases). The CDR3 protein is CASSLGGAVLNYGYTF. DNA for the CDR3: TGTGCCAGCAGCTTAGGCGGGGCAGTCCTTAACTATGGCTACACCTTC.